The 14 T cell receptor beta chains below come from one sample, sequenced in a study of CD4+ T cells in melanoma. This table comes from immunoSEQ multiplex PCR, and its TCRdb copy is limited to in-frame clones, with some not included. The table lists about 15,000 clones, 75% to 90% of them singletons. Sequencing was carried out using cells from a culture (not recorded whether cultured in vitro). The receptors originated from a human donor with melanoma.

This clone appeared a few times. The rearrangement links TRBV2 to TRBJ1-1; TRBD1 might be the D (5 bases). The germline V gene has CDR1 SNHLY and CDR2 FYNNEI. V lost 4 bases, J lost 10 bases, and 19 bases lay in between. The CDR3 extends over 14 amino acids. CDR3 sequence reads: CASSARDTVFGAFF. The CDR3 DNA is TGTGCCAGCAGTGCCAGGGATACCGTATTTGGAGCTTTCTTT.

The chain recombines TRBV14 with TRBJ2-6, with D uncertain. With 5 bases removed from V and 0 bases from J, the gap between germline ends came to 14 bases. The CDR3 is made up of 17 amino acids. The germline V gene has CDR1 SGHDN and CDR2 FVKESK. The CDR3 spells CASSRLTFPSGANVLTF. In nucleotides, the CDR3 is TGTGCCAGCAGCAGATTGACATTCCCCTCTGGGGCCAACGTCCTGACTTTC.

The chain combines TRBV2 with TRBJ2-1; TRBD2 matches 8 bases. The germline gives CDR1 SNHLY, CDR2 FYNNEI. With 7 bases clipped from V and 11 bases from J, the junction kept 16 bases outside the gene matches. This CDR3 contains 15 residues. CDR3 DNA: TGTGCCAGCACCCCTGGGAGCGGGGGCCAAGCAAAGCAGTTCTTC. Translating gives CASTPGSGGQAKQFF.

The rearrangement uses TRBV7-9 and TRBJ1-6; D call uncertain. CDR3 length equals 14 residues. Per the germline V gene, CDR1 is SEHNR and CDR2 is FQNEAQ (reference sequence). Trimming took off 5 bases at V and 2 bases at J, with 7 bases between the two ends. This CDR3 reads CASSAAPYNSPLHF. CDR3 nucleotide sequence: TGTGCCAGCAGCGCGGCCCCCTATAATTCACCCCTCCACTTT.

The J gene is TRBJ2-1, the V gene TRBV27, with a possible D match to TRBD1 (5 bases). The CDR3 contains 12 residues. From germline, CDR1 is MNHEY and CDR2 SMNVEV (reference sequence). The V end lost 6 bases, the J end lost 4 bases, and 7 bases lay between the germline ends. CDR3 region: CASRDTYNEQFF. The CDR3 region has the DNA TGTGCCAGCAGGGACACTTACAATGAGCAGTTCTTC.

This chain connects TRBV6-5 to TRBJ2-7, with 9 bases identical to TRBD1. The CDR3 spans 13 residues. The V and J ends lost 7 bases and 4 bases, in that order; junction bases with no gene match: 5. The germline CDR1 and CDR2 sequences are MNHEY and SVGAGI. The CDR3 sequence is CASKKTGGYEQYF. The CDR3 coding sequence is TGTGCCAGCAAAAAGACAGGGGGTTACGAGCAGTACTTC.

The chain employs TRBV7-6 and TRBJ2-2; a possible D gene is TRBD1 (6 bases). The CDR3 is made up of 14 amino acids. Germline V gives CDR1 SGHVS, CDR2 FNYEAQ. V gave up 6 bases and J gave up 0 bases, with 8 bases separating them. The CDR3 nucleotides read TGTGCCAGCAGAGAGGGGGCGAACACCGGGGAGCTGTTTTTT. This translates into CASREGANTGELFF.

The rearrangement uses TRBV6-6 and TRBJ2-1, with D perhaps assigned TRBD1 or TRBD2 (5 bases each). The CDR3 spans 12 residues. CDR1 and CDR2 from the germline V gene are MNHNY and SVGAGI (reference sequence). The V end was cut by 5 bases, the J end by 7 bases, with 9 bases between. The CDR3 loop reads CASSARGNEQFF. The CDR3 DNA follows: TGTGCCAGCAGTGCGAGGGGAAATGAGCAGTTCTTC.

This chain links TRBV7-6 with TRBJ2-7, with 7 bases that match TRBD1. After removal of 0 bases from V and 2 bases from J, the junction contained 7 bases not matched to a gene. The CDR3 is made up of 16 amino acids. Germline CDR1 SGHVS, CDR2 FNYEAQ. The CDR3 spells CASSLAGTAATYEQYF. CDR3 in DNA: TGTGCCAGCAGCTTAGCGGGGACAGCCGCCACCTACGAGCAGTACTTC.

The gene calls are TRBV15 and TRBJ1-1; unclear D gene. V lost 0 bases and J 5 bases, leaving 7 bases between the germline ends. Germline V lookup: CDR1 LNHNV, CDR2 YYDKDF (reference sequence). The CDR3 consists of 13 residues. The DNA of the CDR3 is TGTGCCACCAGCAGAGATTTGGGGACTGAAGCTTTCTTT. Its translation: CATSRDLGTEAFF.

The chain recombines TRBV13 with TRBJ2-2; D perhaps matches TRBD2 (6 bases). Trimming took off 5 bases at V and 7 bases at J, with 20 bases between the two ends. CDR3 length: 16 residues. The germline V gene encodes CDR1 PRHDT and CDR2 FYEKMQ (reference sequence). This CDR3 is CASSPRGGGRNGELFF. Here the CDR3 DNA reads TGTGCCAGCAGCCCTCGGGGAGGAGGACGCAACGGGGAGCTGTTTTTT.

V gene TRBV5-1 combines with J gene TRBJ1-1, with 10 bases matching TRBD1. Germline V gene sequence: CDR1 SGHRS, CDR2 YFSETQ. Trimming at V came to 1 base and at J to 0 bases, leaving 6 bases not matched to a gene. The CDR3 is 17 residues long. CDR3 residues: CASSLKAGQGMNTEAFF. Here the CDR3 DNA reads TGCGCCAGCAGCTTGAAAGCGGGACAGGGGATGAACACTGAAGCTTTCTTT. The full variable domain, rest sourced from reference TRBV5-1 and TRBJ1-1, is KAGVTQTPRYLIKTRGQQVTLSCSPISGHRSVSWYQQTPGQGLQFLFEYFSETQRNKGNFPGRFSGRQFSNSRSEMNVSTLELGDSALYLCASSLKAGQGMNTEAFFGQGTRLTVV.

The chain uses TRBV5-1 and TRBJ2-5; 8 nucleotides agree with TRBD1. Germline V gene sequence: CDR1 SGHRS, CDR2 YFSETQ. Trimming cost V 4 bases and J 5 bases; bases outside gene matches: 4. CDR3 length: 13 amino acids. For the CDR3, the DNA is TGCGCCAGCAGCACTTACAGGGGGGAGACCCAGTACTTC. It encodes CASSTYRGETQYF.

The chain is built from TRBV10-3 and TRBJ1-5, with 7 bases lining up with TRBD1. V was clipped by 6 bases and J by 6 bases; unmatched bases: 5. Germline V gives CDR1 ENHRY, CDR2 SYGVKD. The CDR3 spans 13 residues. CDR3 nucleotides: TGTGCCATCAGCCTGACAGGGACTCAGCCCCAGCATTTT. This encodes CAISLTGTQPQHF.